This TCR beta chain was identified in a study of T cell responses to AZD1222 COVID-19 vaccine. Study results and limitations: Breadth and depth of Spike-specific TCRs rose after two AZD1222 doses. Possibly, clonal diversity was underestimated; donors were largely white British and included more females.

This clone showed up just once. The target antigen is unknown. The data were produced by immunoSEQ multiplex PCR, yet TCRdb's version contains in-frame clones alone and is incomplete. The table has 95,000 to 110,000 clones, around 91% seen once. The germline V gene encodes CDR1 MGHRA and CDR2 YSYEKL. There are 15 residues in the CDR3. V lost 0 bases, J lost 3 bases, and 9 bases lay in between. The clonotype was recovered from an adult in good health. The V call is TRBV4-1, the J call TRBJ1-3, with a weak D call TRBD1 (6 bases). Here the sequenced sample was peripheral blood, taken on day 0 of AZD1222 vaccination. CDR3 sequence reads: CASSQEGARGNTIYF. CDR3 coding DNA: TGCGCCAGCAGCCAAGAGGGGGCGCGTGGAAACACCATATATTTT.